This T cell receptor (beta chain) derives from a study of cytomegalovirus exposure and HLA in healthy donors listed by TCRdb under 2017. For the study in its entirety: An earlier analysis of about 560 of the donors reported 276 Gb of sequence data and 90 million to 120 million unique TCR beta sequences obtained from about 170 million T cells. Roughly 300 gigabases of sequencing data and tens of millions of unique TCR sequences were included in an early release covering several hundred HLA-typed donors. Of the roughly 400 genotyped donors, over 70% fell in the genetic ancestry cluster associated with self-reported Caucasian donors. The study aimed to test whether cataloging public T cell receptors could reveal signatures of past pathogen exposure. The T cell repertoires of about 700 subjects were profiled by immunosequencing and related to cytomegalovirus serostatus. Besides the first cohort of around 670 subjects, a separate validation cohort made up of roughly 120 different subjects was used. The study combined high-throughput TCR immunosequencing, statistical association of individual TCRs with disease status, and machine learning to predict cytomegalovirus infection status. In a later analysis, previously published TCR beta repertoires from 666 donors were re-analyzed and high-resolution HLA genotyping was added so that TCR occurrence patterns could be studied. The later analysis used no new phenotypic data to find candidate immune exposures, relying instead on TCR beta sequences and their occurrence across donors. To decide whether each TCR beta V gene segment behaved as functional or pseudogenic, an earlier analysis of some 600 of the donors relied on high-throughput TCR beta sequencing. Donor age, sex, ethnicity and CMV serostatus were compiled alongside the repertoire data. In a later genetic analysis, genome-wide SNP genotypes for about 55% of the 666 donors were used, and that subset was treated as a discovery cohort. All discovery cohort repertoires had been generated on a single sequencing platform. HLA typing covered class I and class II loci at four-digit resolution. Typing coverage varied by locus: about 620-640 donors for A, B, C, DRB1 and DQB1; around 560 for DQA1; nearly 610 for DPA1; approximately 490 for DPB1. Four or five DR-DQ haplotypes were treated as single units for association and clustering because of strong linkage in the cohort. Among around 400 genotyped donors of the cohort, an average of roughly 230,000 unique TCR beta nucleotide sequences was sequenced per donor, of which about 19% were non-productive. Study-level results and caveats: In a later genetic analysis, fewer N-insertions in productive TCRs were reported among donors in an Asian-associated ancestry cluster than the roughly 640-donor mean. In both the original and validation cohorts, the classifier was reported to diagnose cytomegalovirus status with high specificity and sensitivity. Broadly in line with IMGT annotations, most TCR beta V segments showed up in productive rearrangements about 87% or about 30% of the time in an earlier analysis of several hundred of the donors. Because HLA typing was missing for some donors at each locus, association tests included only the typed subset. Strong co-occurrence of HLA alleles, especially DR and DQ, made assigning TCR associations to individual alleles difficult. This cohort had only TCR beta chains sequenced, and the lack of alpha or paired-chain data limited which features could be detected. In a later analysis, HLA-associated TCR beta chains were found to be more clonally expanded and to have lower generation probabilities than equally common non-associated chains. The earlier analysis of about 600 of the donors excluded roughly 16 rarely observed V segments, including chromosome 9 orphons, because counts were too low. A further reported finding was that TCR beta sequences accurately predicted the HLA-A and HLA-B alleles for most subjects in the first cohort. A cluster of highly shared sequence variants was judged likely to be a technical artifact of the sequencing pipeline. For the cohort, immune exposure information was limited to CMV serostatus. A later analysis found that most CMV-associated TCR beta chains appeared HLA-restricted, with HLA associations seemingly driven largely by CMV exposure. Correlated functional status among segregating V segments might reflect linkage disequilibrium, but an unknown experimental factor could not be ruled out. It was suggested by the authors that the approach could potentially be generalized to other disease states and immunological phenotypes. Roughly uniform sequencing depth across donors was assumed in presence/absence analyses, although this assumption may not hold. In the study, some 160 TCR beta chains were listed as associated with cytomegalovirus. In a later analysis, TCR association rates were found to vary across HLA loci, with the most associated TCRs seen for DRB1 alleles and the fewest for HLA-C alleles. In vitro tests confirmed that a few of the cytomegalovirus-associated TCR beta chains recognize cytomegalovirus antigens. An association between a missense DCLRE1C variant and V-gene and J-gene trimming of TCR beta chains was found in a later genetic analysis and replicated in an independent cohort. A later analysis reported that several top co-occurrence clusters appeared linked to parvovirus B19, influenza, CMV and Epstein-Barr virus. A later analysis associated approximately 17,000 TCR beta sequences with specific HLA alleles at a false discovery rate of 0.05. The 87-base-pair reads could not distinguish some IMGT-functional V segments, including TRBV6-2 and TRBV6-3, so those segments were excluded. Most TCR sequences were seen in very few donors, while some public TCRs were found in many individuals.

The cohort was made up of around 720 healthy bone marrow donors. All cohort members were sampled while nominally healthy, although unrecorded immune exposures were likely present. The donor was CMV seropositive and belonged to the group of 250 to 300 seropositive cohort members. Every donor gave a peripheral blood sample, and the peripheral blood mononuclear cells from that sample were used for TCR beta sequencing. Genomic DNA extraction from the blood cell samples was performed with the Qiagen DNeasy Blood Extraction Kit. About this clone itself: Its antigen is unknown. Qualities for individual bases were not recorded, and no much larger clone is one base off.

Library preparation employed the immunoSEQ multiplex PCR assay. The multiplex PCR relied on a mix of 60 forward primers for TCR Vbeta segments and 13 reverse primers for TCR Jbeta segments. Amplification of the CDR3 region of rearranged TCR beta genes was performed with a multiplex PCR assay on genomic DNA. On the Illumina HiSeq System, the amplified TCR beta libraries were sequenced as 87-base-pair reads. Turning to the authors' computational methods: A later analysis counted around 72 million unique TCR beta chains across the roughly 700 repertoires, and 9.5 million to 11 million of these chains were shared by at least two donors. Raw reads were error-corrected and collapsed into unique sequences with a nearest-neighbor algorithm that merged closely related sequences to remove PCR and sequencing errors. To assign V, D and J gene segments, CDR3 sequences were aligned to IMGT reference sequences. For a sequence to be retained, at least a six-nucleotide match to both a V gene segment and a J gene segment was required. Rearrangements were called productive when the CDR3 lacked stop codons and stayed in frame with V and J; all others were non-productive. CDR3 was defined according to IMGT convention as the region running from the second conserved V-encoded cysteine to the conserved J-encoded phenylalanine. The earlier analysis of some 550 of the donors excluded any sequence lacking an unambiguous match to a single V gene segment. An earlier analysis of just under 600 of the donors called V segments functional above 56.7% productive rearrangements and segregating when the between-donor standard deviation exceeded 5%. A statistical classification framework was built to diagnose cytomegalovirus status from the catalog of TCR beta chain sequences. A later analysis assigned V and J genes by comparing TCR nucleotide sequences with IMGT/GENE-DB human TR gene sequences. A later analysis assigned CDR3 sequences and most-parsimonious VDJ recombination scenarios with the TCRdist pipeline. In a later analysis, each TCR beta chain was defined by its CDR3 amino acid sequence together with its V-gene family, and reads lacking a unique V-gene family were excluded. A later analysis removed 550 to 700 highly shared, low-generation-probability nucleotide sequences to deal with suspected cross-contamination and a sequencing artifact. For each public chain, a later analysis derived a clonal expansion index from normalized ranks of inferred template counts within each repertoire. Generation probabilities in a later analysis came from a VDJ recombination model fitted to out-of-frame rearrangements, and those results were checked against IGoR. Hypergeometric tests were used in a later analysis to score TCR-TCR, TCR-HLA and TCR-CMV co-occurrence, with a repertoire-size bias correction applied to the TCR pairs. A later analysis estimated false discovery rates by permuting HLA or CMV assignments 20 times. In a later analysis, co-occurring TCRs were grouped with DBSCAN, and TCRdist sequence similarity was added when clustering was performed within HLA-allele-positive subsets. Repertoires with fewer than 30,000 or more than 120,000 public chains, plus five repertoires with anomalous nucleotide sharing, were excluded from co-occurrence clustering. TCRdb stores this immuneACCESS table with in-frame sequences only. Part of the clones is absent; in the studies checked, under half of the shortfall reflects unresolved V genes, and no reason is known for the rest. That table is the source of V, J and clone size, and D and trimming were worked out from the DNA. This sample comprises around 100,000 clones, around three quarters of them detected only once. The ten largest clonotypes hold just under 3% of the sample.

The germline V and J ends show losses of 2 bases and 4 bases respectively, and no gene match explains 11 bases of the junction. The CDR3 contains 16 residues, cysteine and phenylalanine counted. The CDR3 DNA has 48 bases and is translated from base 1. As encoded in the germline V gene (reference sequence), CDR1 is SEHNR while CDR2 is FQNEAQ. The sequence derives from a woman between 18 and 29 years old in good health and CMV-seropositive. The rearrangement joined TRBV7-9 to TRBJ2-7; TRBD1 aligns with 7 central bases. Sequencing used PBMCs. CDR3 sequence: CASSLRRGTELYEQYF. The nucleotide sequence reads TGTGCCAGCAGCTTACGCCGAGGGACAGAACTATACGAGCAGTACTTC.